This record concerns one T cell receptor (beta chain) sequence. Its antigen remains unidentified. V lost 4 bases to trimming and J lost 6 bases, with 19 bases between them. The CDR3 sequence is 16 residues long. Germline CDR1 is SNHLY and CDR2 is FYNNEI. The sample belongs to a study of T cell repertoires in cytomegalovirus infection. Overall study: Public TCR beta signatures indicated both CMV infection and matching HLA type. General study results and limits: In two of eight donors, the top clonotype was HLA-C-restricted CMV-specific. CMV carriers with the relevant HLA were identified by cumulative public TCR beta family frequency.

One entry per CDR3 protein, called by TCRdb with MiXCR from the reads. The sample consists of over 95,000 distinct CDR3 sequences, 30% of them appearing once. Sequenced material: CD8+ T cells from cultured PBMCs, taken from culture after CMV antigen stimulation. This receptor was taken from a human donor in good health (CMV status not recorded). Some clones in this sample may be carry-over from other donors' samples. J is TRBJ2-1 and V is TRBV2; possibly TRBD2 for D (5 bases). The CDR3 DNA sequence: TGTGCCAGCAGTGGATATGAGCGGAGATGGGGCAATGAGCAGTTCTTC. This sequence encodes CASSGYERRWGNEQFF.